The 15 T cell receptor beta chains given below trace back to one sample, sequenced in a study of blood T cells in healthy people across ages. A second PCR, run for about 6 to 12 cycles, used a sample-barcoded 5' primer plus a J-beta primer mix. TCRdb re-derived calls from the 5' RACE reads in MiXCR, one entry per CDR3 protein. The sample has more than 900,000 distinct CDR3 sequences, under 30% seen once. These data were likewise used in another study, on T cells of mothers and their children.

The sequencing input was blood. Receptor source: a girl aged 2 to 10 in good health.

This clonotype was detected only a few times. No conserved phenylalanine or tryptophan ends this CDR3, so it is likely a read error. This chain joins TRBV20-1 and TRBJ2-1, with a tentative D call TRBD2 (5 bases). The end of the DNA aligns better with TRBJ2-5, so the J call may be wrong. The germline gives CDR1 DFQATT, CDR2 SNEGSKA (reference sequence). This CDR3 has 15 amino acids. The CDR3 sequence: CSARPRGSDEETQYL. The CDR3 nucleotides are TGCAGTGCTAGACCACGGGGTAGCGACGAAGAGACCCAGTACCTC.

The chain uses TRBV7-9 and TRBJ2-2; D gene unclear. V was cut by 3 bases and J by 5 bases, with 13 bases left in between. Looked up from germline, CDR1 is SEHNR and CDR2 is FQNEAQ (reference sequence). The CDR3 has 15 residues. CDR3 residues: CASSFPQARTGELFF. CDR3 DNA: TGTGCCAGCAGCTTTCCGCAAGCGAGGACCGGGGAGCTGTTTTTT.

This clonotype was detected only a few times. CDR3: CATSRDHGGEEEQFF. The CDR3 coding sequence is TGTGCCACCAGCAGAGATCATGGCGGCGAGGAGGAGCAGTTCTTC. The V gene is TRBV15, the J gene TRBJ2-1; no definite D call. The CDR3 extends over 15 amino acids. Germline V gene sequence: CDR1 LNHNV, CDR2 YYDKDF (reference sequence). Trimming stripped 0 bases from V and 10 bases from J, with 16 bases between.

This clonotype has only a few counts. The chain links TRBV20-1 to TRBJ2-1; unclear D gene. Germline loops: CDR1 DFQATT, CDR2 SNEGSKA (reference sequence). The CDR3 totals 11 residues. V was pared by 3 bases and J by 7 bases, with 7 bases between. The CDR3 spells CSASPDNEQFF. CDR3 DNA: TGCAGTGCTAGTCCAGATAATGAGCAGTTCTTC.

V is TRBV7-2 and J is TRBJ2-5, with 11 bases lining up with TRBD2. TRBJ2-1 matches the DNA end more closely, so the J call is doubtful. The germline V gene encodes CDR1 SGHTA and CDR2 FQGNSA. This CDR3 region has 16 residues. CDR3 bases: TGTGCCAGCAGCTTAGAGGGGACTAGCGGAAACAATGAGCAGTTCTTC. It codes for CASSLEGTSGNNEQFF.

The CDR3 region is CASRVLTGTYEQYF. In DNA, the CDR3 is TGCGCCAGCAGGGTGTTAACAGGGACTTACGAGCAGTACTTC. The chain has TRBV5-1 and TRBJ2-7, with D perhaps given as TRBD1 or TRBD2 (6 bases each). Germline CDR1 and CDR2: SGHRS and YFSETQ. V shed 5 bases and J shed 4 bases, with 16 bases lying between them. This CDR3 has 14 residues.

The chain carries TRBV7-2 and TRBJ2-6; D possibly corresponds to TRBD1 (6 bases). Germline V gene data show CDR1 as SGHTA and CDR2 as FQGNSA. V shed 4 bases and J shed 1 base, with 8 bases lying between them. This CDR3 spans 15 amino acids. The CDR3 loop is CASSWTVSGANVLTF. Here the CDR3 DNA reads TGTGCCAGCAGCTGGACAGTTTCTGGGGCCAACGTCCTGACTTTC.

This clonotype was counted only a few times. The J gene is TRBJ2-7, the V gene TRBV28; tentatively, D is TRBD1 (6 bases). The V end was cut by 5 bases, the J end by 6 bases, with 17 bases between. Germline V lookup: CDR1 MDHEN, CDR2 SYDVKM. The CDR3 sequence is 14 residues long. The DNA for the CDR3 is TGTGCCAGCAGTCGGGGACAATTAGTGAGCGAGCAGTACTTC. Translation gives CASSRGQLVSEQYF.

V is TRBV29-1 and J is TRBJ2-1; 8 bases fit TRBD2. V shed 6 bases, J shed 6 bases, and the junction held 4 bases outside the gene matches. Germline-derived CDR1 and CDR2 are SQVTM and ANQGSEA. The CDR3 contains 12 residues. The DNA for the CDR3 is TGCAGCGTCGAGAGCGGGAGCAATGAGCAGTTCTTC. Translated: CSVESGSNEQFF.

This chain connects TRBV7-9 to TRBJ2-2; TRBD2 matches 7 bases. Germline values: CDR1 SEHNR, CDR2 FQNEAQ (reference sequence). The CDR3 totals 17 residues. After removal of 4 bases from V and 4 bases from J, the junction contained 12 bases not matched to a gene. DNA for the CDR3: TGTGCCAGCAGCTCCCTGGGCGGCGGGAGCCTCACCGGGGAGCTGTTTTTT. It codes for CASSSLGGGSLTGELFF. Filled out from reference TRBV7-9 and TRBJ2-2, the complete variable domain reads DTGVSQNPRHKITKRGQNVTFRCDPISEHNRLYWYRQTLGQGPEFLTYFQNEAQLEKSRLLSDRFSAERPKGSFSTLEIQRTEQGDSAMYLCASSSLGGGSLTGELFFGEGSRLTVL.

This clonotype was detected once. An end of the junction does not agree with germline; a read error may underlie this. The chain links TRBV4-1 to TRBJ2-5; the D gene is possibly TRBD2 (5 bases). The CDR3 has 15 amino acids. Germline V gives CDR1 MGHRA, CDR2 YSYEKL. CDR3 amino acids: CASSPERLLGDEQSF. For the CDR3, the DNA is TGCGCCAGCAGCCCCGAGCGGCTACTTGGCGATGAGCAGTCCTTC.

This clonotype came up many times. This chain uses TRBV6-4 with TRBJ2-1, with 8 bases that match TRBD2. In germline, CDR1 is MRHNA, CDR2 SNTAGT. CDR3 length: 14 residues. V was clipped by 3 bases and J by 2 bases; unmatched bases: 0. The CDR3 DNA follows: TGTGCCAGCAGTGATAGCGGGGCCTACAATGAGCAGTTCTTC. Its translation: CASSDSGAYNEQFF.

This clonotype occurred a few times. The rearrangement links TRBV6-5 to TRBJ2-5, with 10 bases lining up with TRBD1. The J call is doubtful: the DNA matches TRBJ2-7 better. This CDR3 has 16 residues. Germline loops: CDR1 MNHEY, CDR2 SVGAGI. The CDR3 region has the DNA TGTGCCAGCAGACGACCCCCCGGGACAGGGGAAAACGAGCAGTACTTC. This translates into CASRRPPGTGENEQYF.

The chain joins TRBV2 to TRBJ1-3; tentatively, D is TRBD1 (6 bases). Germline V gene sequence: CDR1 SNHLY, CDR2 FYNNEI. The germline V and J ends were trimmed by 11 bases and 4 bases, with 18 bases remaining between them. CDR3 length equals 14 residues. In nucleotides, the CDR3 is TGTGCCGGGGGAGATACAGGGTCCGGAAACACCATATATTTT. This codes for CAGGDTGSGNTIYF.

This clonotype was detected a few times. The rearrangement uses TRBV4-3 and TRBJ2-3; D may be TRBD1 or TRBD2 (5 bases each). V gave up 6 bases and J gave up 6 bases, with 22 bases separating them. In germline, CDR1 is LGHNA, CDR2 YSLEER. The CDR3 length is 16 residues. Here the CDR3 DNA reads TGCGCCAGCAGAGGAACAGCGGCGGAACAGGTCGATACGCAGTATTTT. It is translated as CASRGTAAEQVDTQYF.